This T cell receptor beta chain was obtained from a study of response to subunit inactivated influenza vaccine. Study-level findings and limits: The authors suggested that few new T cells are recruited per seasonal influenza vaccination.

This clonotype has a count of ten or more. Antigen specificity is unknown. CDR1 and CDR2 from the germline V gene are LGHNA and YNFKEQ. This CDR3 has 13 residues. V was cut by 0 bases and J by 7 bases, with 6 bases left in between. TCRdb fed the RT-PCR reads into MiXCR, producing one record per CDR3 protein. The table lists 600,000 to 850,000 distinct CDR3 sequences, 11% to 15% of them singletons. The rearrangement links TRBV4-2 to TRBJ1-4; tentatively, D is TRBD1 (6 bases). This material consisted of PBMCs from blood, taken around 14 days before vaccination. This clonotype was obtained from a man aged 50-60 years who received an inactivated influenza vaccine. The CDR3 nucleotides are TGTGCCAGCAGCCAAGAAGGGGGTGAAAAACTGTTTTTT. It specifies CASSQEGGEKLFF.